This T cell receptor beta chain was captured by sequencing in a study of OX40 agonist ivuxolimab in advanced cancers. Study-wide context: Ivuxolimab was an agonistic, fully human IgG2 monoclonal antibody directed against OX40 (CD134), a costimulatory receptor. Intravenous ivuxolimab was administered to patients every 2 weeks at six dose levels: 0.01, 0.1, 0.3, 1.5, 3 and 10 mg/kg. The paper reports the monotherapy dose-escalation portion (N of about 50 patients) of the phase I ivuxolimab trial. Prior anti-PD-1, anti-PD-L1 or anti-CTLA-4 therapy was permitted, and checkpoint inhibitors had been received by around 40% of dose-escalation patients. Partial responses were achieved by three dose-escalation patients, of whom one had hepatocellular carcinoma and two had cutaneous melanoma. The point of sequencing TCRbeta in the periphery was to test whether ivuxolimab changed TCR sequence diversity and drove clonal T-cell expansion. In the dose-escalation cohort, approximately 82% of patients were male, and the mean age was approximately 60 years with a range of roughly 20 to 85. Of the 50 to 55 dose-escalation patients, hepatocellular carcinoma was present in approximately 20, melanoma in approximately 15, renal cell carcinoma in 9 and head and neck cancer in 9. The paper's findings and limits, for the study overall: After ivuxolimab, CD8+ T cells had more expanded clones than CD4+ T cells on average. At doses from 0.1 to 3.0 mg/kg, clonal expansion was seen in both CD4+ and CD8+ blood T cells between baseline and week 6. The antigen specificity of the clonally expanded peripheral T cells was not determined. In partial responders in the 0.1-3.0 mg/kg groups, normalized peripheral clonal expansion was found to be among the lowest, especially among CD8+ T cells. Low levels of normalized T-cell clonal expansion were also seen in some patients who did not respond.

The trial excluded patients who had a history of autoimmune disease or who were on systemic immunosuppression. Peripheral blood for TCR sequencing was collected from all dose cohorts at baseline, on cycle 4 day 1, and on cycle 7 day 1. Samples came from an open-label, multicenter, first-in-human phase I dose-escalation trial of ivuxolimab. Adults with locally advanced or metastatic melanoma, renal cell carcinoma, hepatocellular carcinoma or head and neck squamous cell carcinoma were enrolled in the trial. Before TCR sequencing, CD4+ T cells and CD8+ T cells from peripheral blood were sorted into separate populations. Note on this clone: The antigen this receptor binds is unknown. No much larger clone exists at a distance of one base, and base qualities are not known.

To sequence the TCRbeta CDR3 region, genomic DNA was isolated from the sorted cells. TCRbeta CDR3 regions were sequenced using the immunoSEQ Assay. TCRdb carries this immuneACCESS record with in-frame sequences only. Its versions omit some clonotypes, under half of them owing to an unresolved V gene in the studies checked, with the rest unexplained. Across this sample there are about 82,000 clones, with 80% to 90% seen only once. The ten largest clones capture roughly 0.8% of the sample. Sample: CD4+ or CD8+ T cells sorted from blood, taken in a trial of the OX40 agonist ivuxolimab. This TCR was sampled from an adult with an advanced solid tumor such as melanoma, head and neck, liver or kidney cancer.

In nucleotide form, the sequence is TGTGCCAGCAGTTCCACATACGACTATGGCTACACCTTC. Translated, it gives CASSSTYDYGYTF. The chain couples TRBV28 to TRBJ1-2, with the D gene not confidently named. The V and J ends are trimmed by 4 bases and 3 bases, leaving 9 bases between them. The CDR3 has 13 amino acids, counting the end cysteine and phenylalanine. The entry retains the CDR3 DNA only, 39 bases that are in frame from base 1. According to the germline V gene, CDR1 reads MDHEN and CDR2 reads SYDVKM.